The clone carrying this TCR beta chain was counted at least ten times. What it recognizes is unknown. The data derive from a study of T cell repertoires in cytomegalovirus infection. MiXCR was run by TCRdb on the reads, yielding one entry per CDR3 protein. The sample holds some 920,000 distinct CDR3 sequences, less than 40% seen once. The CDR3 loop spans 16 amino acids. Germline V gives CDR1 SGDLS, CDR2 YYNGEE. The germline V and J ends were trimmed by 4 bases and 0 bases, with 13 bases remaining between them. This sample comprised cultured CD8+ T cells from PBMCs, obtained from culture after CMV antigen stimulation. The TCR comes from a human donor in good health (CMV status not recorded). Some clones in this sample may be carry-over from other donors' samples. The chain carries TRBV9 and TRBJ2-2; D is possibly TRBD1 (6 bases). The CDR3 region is CASSPTGFANTGELFF. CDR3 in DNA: TGTGCCAGCAGCCCTACAGGGTTCGCGAACACCGGGGAGCTGTTTTTT.